This T cell receptor beta chain was sequenced in a study of blood T cell repertoires in COVID-19. In the study overall: Specimens from acute and convalescent COVID-19 originated in the United States, Italy and Spain. Sample material is recorded as cDNA or gDNA derived from T cells, B-cell-depleted T cells, or PBMCs.

Study processing details: Amplification of reference gene primers provided the estimated nucleated cell counts. Libraries were prepared by immunoSEQ multiplex PCR; TCRdb keeps only in-frame clonotypes and omits some of them. V and J calls and clone size follow that table, whereas D and trimming were derived from the DNA. The repertoire holds nearly 110,000 clones, about nine tenths seen once, with roughly 1.3% in the top ten. This CDR3 has 13 residues. The V gene lost 6 bases and the J gene lost 4 bases, with 14 bases spanning the gap. CDR1 and CDR2 from the germline V gene are SQVTM and ANQGSEA. This TCR came from a woman in her thirties with acute or convalescent COVID-19. Sequenced: peripheral blood. V is TRBV29-1 and J is TRBJ2-3, with D unresolved. As DNA, the CDR3 is TGCAGCGTGCCACCTGTGGCTGCAGATACGCAGTATTTT. Translated: CSVPPVAADTQYF.